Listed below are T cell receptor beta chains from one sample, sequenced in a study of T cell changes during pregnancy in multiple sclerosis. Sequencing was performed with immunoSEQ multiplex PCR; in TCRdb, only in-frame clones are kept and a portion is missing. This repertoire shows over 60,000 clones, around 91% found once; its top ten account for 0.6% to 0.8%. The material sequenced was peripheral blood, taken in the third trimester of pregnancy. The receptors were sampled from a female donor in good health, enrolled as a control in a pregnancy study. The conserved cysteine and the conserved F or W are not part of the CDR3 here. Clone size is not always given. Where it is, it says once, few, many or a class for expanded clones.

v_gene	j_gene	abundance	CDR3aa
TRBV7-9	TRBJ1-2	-	ASSVTGGANYGYT
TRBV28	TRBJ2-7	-	ASNASVRPPYEQY
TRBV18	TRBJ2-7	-	ASSQAGGSSSYEQY
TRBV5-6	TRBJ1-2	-	ASSIPGIRYT
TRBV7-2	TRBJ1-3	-	ASSPSPDRVGNTIY
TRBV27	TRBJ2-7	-	ASSLSGTSGSKYEQY
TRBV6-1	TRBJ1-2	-	ASKKQTPSNYGYT
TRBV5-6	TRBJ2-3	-	ASSPRGSDTQY
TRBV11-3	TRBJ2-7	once	ASSSNGQYYEQY
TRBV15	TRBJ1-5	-	ATSRDREGGQPQH
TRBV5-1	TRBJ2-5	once	ASSSQPQETQY
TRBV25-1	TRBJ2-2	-	ASSGTGFNTGELF
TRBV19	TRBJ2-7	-	ASSSPSGGSYEQY
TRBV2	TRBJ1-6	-	ASSDRQVDLSPLH
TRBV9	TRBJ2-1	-	ASSVDGGRAGEQF
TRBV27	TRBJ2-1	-	ASKGRVTPGGEQF
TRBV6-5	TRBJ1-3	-	ASSLTGGNTIY
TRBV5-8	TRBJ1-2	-	ASTQGGANYGYT
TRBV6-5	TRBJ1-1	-	ASSFLGGGKNTEAF
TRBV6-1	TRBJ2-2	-	ASSRQENTGELF
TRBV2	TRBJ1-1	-	ANSGTGGRTEAF
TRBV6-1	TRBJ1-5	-	ASSESTGGQVINQPQH
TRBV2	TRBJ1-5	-	ASSEAIWGDQPQH
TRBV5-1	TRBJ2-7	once	ASRPDSYEQY
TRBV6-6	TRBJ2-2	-	ASLPLQGSGELF
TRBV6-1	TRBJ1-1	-	ASSNDRGGTEAF
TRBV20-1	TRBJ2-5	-	SARDPETQY
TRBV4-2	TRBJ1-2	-	ASSHQGARGYGYT
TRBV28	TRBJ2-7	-	ASSPVPGGGTQAYEQY
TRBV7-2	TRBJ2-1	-	ASSPNDYGEQF
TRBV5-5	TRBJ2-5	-	ASSLATGKETQY
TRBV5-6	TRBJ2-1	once	ASSRDRGAYNEQF
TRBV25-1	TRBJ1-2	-	ANPGGCFYGYT
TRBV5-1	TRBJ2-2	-	ASSWTGLNTGELF
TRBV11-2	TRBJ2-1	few	ASSLAGASNEQF
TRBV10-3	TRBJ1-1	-	AISETDKNTEAF
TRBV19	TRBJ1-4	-	ASSIGQAPLNEKLF
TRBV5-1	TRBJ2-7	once	ASRPRGALGEQY
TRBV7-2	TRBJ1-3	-	ASSFSGRDGNTIY
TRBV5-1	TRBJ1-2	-	ASSPGLTNYGYT
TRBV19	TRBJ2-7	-	ATSGVTYEQY
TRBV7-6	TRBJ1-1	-	ASTTRGLGLNTEAF